A single sample is the source of the 3 T cell receptor beta chains below, sequenced in a study of shared clonotypes between healthy human individuals (TCRdb year 2020). Libraries were built with the immunoSEQ multiplex PCR assay. Entries here come from immuneACCESS through TCRdb and include only in-frame sequences with V and J called. Some clones fail to appear in such tables; in the studies checked, an unresolved V gene covers under half of the shortfall, and the cause of the remainder is unknown. The sample records hundreds of thousands of clones, about 74% of which are singletons. Of the sample, around 1.6% falls within the top ten clones. The sequencing sample was made of memory CD4+ T cells sorted from blood. This specimen's cell subset or site label, interpreted: CD45RA-negative fraction. Receptors originate from a woman aged 25 to 45 in good health.

This clone was recorded only once. V gene TRBV2 combines with J gene TRBJ2-3; no firm D call. Germline loops: CDR1 SNHLY, CDR2 FYNNEI. Trimming removed 6 bases at V and 5 bases at J, with 6 bases between. The CDR3 extends over 11 amino acids. CDR3 protein: CASRAEDTQYF. CDR3 nucleotide sequence: TGTGCCAGCAGGGCCGAAGATACGCAGTATTTT.

The rearrangement links TRBV18 to TRBJ2-1; 9 bases align to TRBD2. V dropped 3 bases and J dropped 9; count of bases not matched to a gene: 12. The length of the CDR3 is 16 residues. Germline V gene lookup returns CDR1 KGHSH and CDR2 LQKENI. The CDR3 DNA reads as TGTGCCAGCTCACCTTCCGGCGGGAGGGCCGCAGGTGAGCAGTTCTTC. Residues: CASSPSGGRAAGEQFF.

This clone was found many times. Other DNA sequences in this specimen translate into the identical CDR3. The chain carries TRBV5-1 and TRBJ2-1; D not certain. The V gene lost 1 base and the J gene lost 0 bases, with 8 bases spanning the gap. Germline CDR1 is SGHRS and CDR2 is YFSETQ. The CDR3 extends over 15 amino acids. Written as DNA, the CDR3 is TGCGCCAGCAGCTTGAGTACAAGCTCCTACAATGAGCAGTTCTTC. This encodes CASSLSTSSYNEQFF.